This T cell receptor beta chain was captured by sequencing in a study of shared clonotypes between healthy human individuals. Findings and limits, study-wide: Estimated clonotype richness was generally higher in naive than memory subsets.

Assay used: immunoSEQ multiplex PCR; TCRdb lists only in-frame clones, some missing. Here the sample spans about 1 million clones, more than 75% being singletons. The V gene's germline CDR1 is MNHNS and CDR2 SASEGT. Trimming took 3 bases from V and 5 from J; bases not matched to a gene: 6. This CDR3 has 15 amino acids. As for this clone: Antigen: not known.

The receptor's source is a man aged 18-30 years in good health. Some clones in this sample may be carry-over from other donors' samples. Sequenced material: memory CD4+ T cells from PBMCs. The subset: CD45RA-negative fraction. The V call is TRBV6-1, the J call TRBJ1-1; 10 positions agree with TRBD1. The CDR3 nucleotides read TGTGCCAGCAGTGACTACGACAGGGGGCGAACTGAAGCTTTCTTT. It encodes CASSDYDRGRTEAFF.